The 5 T cell receptor beta chains reported below all come from one sample, sequenced in a study of control samples from healthy donors and cancer patients. TCRdb's table, derived via immunoSEQ multiplex PCR, lists solely in-frame clones and lacks some. The sample lists 110,000 or so clones, around nine tenths occurring once. What was sequenced was blood. The receptors originated from a man aged 25 to 45 in good health.

The chain joins TRBV19 to TRBJ1-5, with TRBD1 identical over 8 bases. The length of the CDR3 is 16 residues. Per the germline V gene, CDR1 is LNHDA and CDR2 is SQIVND (reference sequence). Trimming took 3 bases from V and 5 from J; bases not matched to a gene: 9. CDR3 DNA sequence: TGTGCCAGTAGTATTCTGCGGACAGGGAAAGATCAGCCCCAGCATTTT. Protein sequence: CASSILRTGKDQPQHF.

This rearrangement joins TRBV4-2 to TRBJ1-2; D remains unclear. The germline V gene encodes CDR1 LGHNA and CDR2 YNFKEQ. The CDR3 is made up of 16 amino acids. V was clipped by 0 bases and J by 6 bases, with 17 bases between them. This chain's CDR3 is CASSQDGAVQVDGYTF. CDR3 DNA sequence: TGTGCCAGCAGCCAAGATGGAGCGGTGCAGGTCGATGGCTACACCTTC.

This chain joins TRBV15 and TRBJ1-1, with 10 nucleotides matching TRBD1. This CDR3 spans 15 amino acids. Germline CDR1 and CDR2: LNHNV and YYDKDF (reference sequence). The V gene end was trimmed by 7 bases and the J gene end by 10 bases; junction bases not matched to a gene: 15. The CDR3 protein is CATIVGGQGPRPAFF. In nucleotides, the CDR3 is TGTGCCACCATCGTCGGGGGACAGGGGCCGCGGCCAGCTTTCTTT.

The rearrangement uses TRBV11-2 and TRBJ2-7; 9 nucleotides line up with TRBD1. With 3 bases clipped from V and 3 bases from J, the junction kept 3 bases outside the gene matches. CDR3 length: 14 amino acids. Germline assignment: CDR1 SGHAT and CDR2 FQNNGV. CDR3 residues: CASSFDRGIYEQYF. The CDR3 DNA reads as TGTGCCAGCAGCTTTGACAGGGGGATCTACGAGCAGTACTTC.

This clone was seen a few times. A read error may explain this, as a much larger clone is one base away. Other DNA sequences in this specimen translate into the identical CDR3. V gene TRBV5-1 combines with J gene TRBJ1-4; D unresolved. Germline V lookup: CDR1 SGHRS, CDR2 YFSETQ. The CDR3 spans 13 residues. Between the trimmed V and J ends, which lost 0 bases and 5 bases, there was a span of 5 bases. The CDR3 here is CASSLEANEKLFF. The CDR3 nucleotides are TGCGCCAGCAGCTTGGAGGCCAATGAAAAACTGTTTTTT.